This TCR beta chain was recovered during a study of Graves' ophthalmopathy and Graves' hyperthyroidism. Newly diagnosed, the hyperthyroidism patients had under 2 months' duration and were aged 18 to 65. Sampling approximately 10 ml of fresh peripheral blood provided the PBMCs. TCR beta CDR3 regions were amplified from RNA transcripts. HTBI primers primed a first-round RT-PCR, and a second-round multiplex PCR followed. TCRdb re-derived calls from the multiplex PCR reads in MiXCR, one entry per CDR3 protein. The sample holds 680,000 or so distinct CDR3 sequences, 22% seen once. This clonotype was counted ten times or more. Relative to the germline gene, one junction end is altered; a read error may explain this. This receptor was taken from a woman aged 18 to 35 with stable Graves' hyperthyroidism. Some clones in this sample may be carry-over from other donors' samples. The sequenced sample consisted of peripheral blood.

The CDR3 protein is CASSLVGGNTEAFF. Written as DNA, the CDR3 is TGTGCCAGCAGTTTAGTTGGTGGGAACACTGAAGCTTTCTTT. V gene TRBV7-9 combines with J gene TRBJ1-1; D is undetermined. Germline lookup yields CDR1 SEHNR and CDR2 FQNEAQ (reference sequence). This CDR3 is built from 14 residues.